This T cell receptor beta chain was identified during a study of cytomegalovirus exposure and HLA in healthy donors. Use of 60 Vbeta and 13 Jbeta primers characterized the PCR. Clones were read by immunoSEQ multiplex PCR, and TCRdb kept only the in-frame ones, dropping some. The sample yields about 120,000 clones, around 70% seen once. Study findings and constraints: A later analysis showed that HLA-associated TCR beta chains had undergone more clonal expansion than equally common others. Sequences of the TCR beta chain were said to predict the HLA-A and HLA-B alleles of most subjects accurately.

Trimming took 4 bases from V and 6 from J; bases not matched to a gene: 6. The CDR3 consists of 14 residues. The V gene's germline CDR1 is MGHRA and CDR2 YSYEKL. To note about this clone: The antigen remains undetermined.

This receptor was identified in a man aged 35-49 years in good health and CMV-seropositive. The specimen was PBMCs. The rearrangement joins TRBV4-1 to TRBJ2-3, with 8 bases fitting TRBD1. The CDR3 spells CASSPDRVGDTQYF. The CDR3 bases are TGCGCCAGCAGCCCGGACAGGGTCGGGGATACGCAGTATTTT.